This T cell receptor (beta chain) emerged from a study of immune evolution from preneoplasia to lung adenocarcinoma. Study-level findings and limits: Later-stage lesions seemingly showed higher T cell density and diversity than normal lung. From normal lung to invasive adenocarcinoma, top clone frequencies appeared to decrease.

Data came from immunoSEQ multiplex PCR; TCRdb stores just in-frame clones and leaves some out. The sample records 25,000 or so clones, approximately 74% being singletons. Resections took place in Japan or China from about 2013 to 2018. Each case's diagnosis was confirmed by two pathologists on H&E. Germline CDR1 SGDLS, CDR2 YYNGEE. This CDR3 contains 15 residues. Trimming cost V 1 base and J 5 bases, with 15 bases left between them. Comments on this clone: Its antigen is undetermined.

The gene calls are TRBV9 and TRBJ2-5; TRBD2 is a possible D gene (7 bases). The sequenced material came from FFPE invasive lung adenocarcinoma tissue. The clonotype originates from a person in their sixties with invasive lung adenocarcinoma. Some clones in this sample may be carry-over from other donors' samples. The CDR3 DNA is TGTGCCAGCAGCGTACGGGGGGCTTGGGAGGAGACCCAGTACTTC. Translating it yields CASSVRGAWEETQYF. Using reference TRBV9 and TRBJ2-5 for the parts outside the CDR3, the full variable domain is DSGVTQTPKHLITATGQRVTLRCSPRSGDLSVYWYQQSLDQGLQFLIQYYNGEERAKGNILERFSAQQFPDLHSELNLSSLELGDSALYFCASSVRGAWEETQYFGPGTRLLVL.